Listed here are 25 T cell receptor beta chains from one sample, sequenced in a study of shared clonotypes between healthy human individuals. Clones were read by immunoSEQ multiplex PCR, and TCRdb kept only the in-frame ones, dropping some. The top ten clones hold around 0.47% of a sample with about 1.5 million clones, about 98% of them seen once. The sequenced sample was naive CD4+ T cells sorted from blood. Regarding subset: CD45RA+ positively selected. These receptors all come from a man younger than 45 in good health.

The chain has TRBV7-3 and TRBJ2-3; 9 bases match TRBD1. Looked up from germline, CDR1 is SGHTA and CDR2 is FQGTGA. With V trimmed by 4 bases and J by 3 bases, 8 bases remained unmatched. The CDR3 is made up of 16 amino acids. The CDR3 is CASSSSLGQGTDTQYF. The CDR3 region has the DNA TGTGCCAGCAGCTCTAGCCTAGGACAGGGGACAGATACGCAGTATTTT.

The CDR3 bases are TGCGCCAGCAGCTTGGCGGGTTTTACTACTGAAGCTTTCTTT. This sequence encodes CASSLAGFTTEAFF. This rearrangement joins TRBV5-1 to TRBJ1-1; no reliable D call. Germline loops: CDR1 SGHRS, CDR2 YFSETQ. Trimming left V 0 bases short and J 5 bases short, with 11 bases between. CDR3 length: 14 residues.

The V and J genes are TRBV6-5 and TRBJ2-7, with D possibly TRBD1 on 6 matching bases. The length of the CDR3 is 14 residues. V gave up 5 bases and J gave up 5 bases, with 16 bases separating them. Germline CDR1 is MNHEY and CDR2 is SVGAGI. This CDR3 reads CASSLRDTTDEQYF. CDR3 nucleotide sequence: TGTGCCAGCAGTCTAAGGGACACGACCGACGAGCAGTACTTC.

This CDR3 is CASSVDSHSGNTIYF. The CDR3, as DNA: TGTGCCAGCAGCGTAGACAGCCACTCTGGAAACACCATATATTTT. The chain has TRBV9 and TRBJ1-3; D gene uncertain. Germline values: CDR1 SGDLS, CDR2 YYNGEE. This CDR3 has 15 amino acids. V was cut by 0 bases and J by 0 bases, with 7 bases left in between.

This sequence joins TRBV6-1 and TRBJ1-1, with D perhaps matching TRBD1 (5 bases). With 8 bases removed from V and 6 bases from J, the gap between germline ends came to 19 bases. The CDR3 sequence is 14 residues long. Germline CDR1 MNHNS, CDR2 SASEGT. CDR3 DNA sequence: TGTGCCAGCGGATCGGGACCCCGTGGTGCTGAAGCTTTCTTT. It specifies CASGSGPRGAEAFF.

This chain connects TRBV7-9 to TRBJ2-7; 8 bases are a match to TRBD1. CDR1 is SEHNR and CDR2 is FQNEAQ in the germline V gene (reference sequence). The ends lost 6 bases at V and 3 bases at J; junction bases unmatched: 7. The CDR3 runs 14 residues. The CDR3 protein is CASRPTGDSYEQYF. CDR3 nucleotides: TGTGCCAGCAGGCCGACAGGGGACAGCTACGAGCAGTACTTC.

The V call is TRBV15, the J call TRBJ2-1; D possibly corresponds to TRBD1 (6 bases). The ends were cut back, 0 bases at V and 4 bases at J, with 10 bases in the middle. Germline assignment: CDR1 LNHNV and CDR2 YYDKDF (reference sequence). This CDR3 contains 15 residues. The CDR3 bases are TGTGCCACCAGCAGAGATGACAGGCAATACAATGAGCAGTTCTTC. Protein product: CATSRDDRQYNEQFF.

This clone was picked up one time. The CDR3 sequence is CASTPIGVYNEQFF. CDR3 bases: TGTGCCAGCACCCCCATCGGAGTGTACAATGAGCAGTTCTTC. This chain links TRBV9 with TRBJ2-1; D gene ambiguous. The CDR3 spans 14 residues. V was clipped by 6 bases and J by 4 bases, with 14 bases between them. The germline gives CDR1 SGDLS, CDR2 YYNGEE. Drawing the rest from reference TRBV9 and TRBJ2-1, the complete variable domain is DSGVTQTPKHLITATGQRVTLRCSPRSGDLSVYWYQQSLDQGLQFLIQYYNGEERAKGNILERFSAQQFPDLHSELNLSSLELGDSALYFCASTPIGVYNEQFFGPGTRLTVL.

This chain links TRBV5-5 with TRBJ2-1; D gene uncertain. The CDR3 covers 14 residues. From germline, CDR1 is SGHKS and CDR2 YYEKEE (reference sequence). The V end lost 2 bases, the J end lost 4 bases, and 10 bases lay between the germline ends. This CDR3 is CASSFLRGYNEQFF. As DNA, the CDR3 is TGTGCCAGCAGCTTCCTGCGTGGGTACAATGAGCAGTTCTTC.

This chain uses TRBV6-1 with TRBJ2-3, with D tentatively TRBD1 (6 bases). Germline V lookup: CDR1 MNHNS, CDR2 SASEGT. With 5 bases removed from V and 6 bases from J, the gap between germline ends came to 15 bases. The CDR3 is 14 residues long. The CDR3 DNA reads TGTGCCAGCAGTTCCTGGGACACCTCTGATACGCAGTATTTT. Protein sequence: CASSSWDTSDTQYF.

CDR3 bases: TGTGCCAGCAGCCCCAACAGGGGATCTGAGCAGTTCTTC. Its translation: CASSPNRGSEQFF. The V and J genes are TRBV14 and TRBJ2-1, with TRBD1 matching over 7 bases. Germline trimming cut 4 bases from V and 9 bases from J; bases unmatched to any gene: 6. The CDR3 loop spans 13 amino acids. CDR1 is SGHDN and CDR2 is FVKESK in the germline V gene.

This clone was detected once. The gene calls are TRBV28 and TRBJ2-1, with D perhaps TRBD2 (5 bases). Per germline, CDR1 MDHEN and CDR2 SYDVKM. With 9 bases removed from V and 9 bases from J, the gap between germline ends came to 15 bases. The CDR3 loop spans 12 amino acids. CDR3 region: CASIALVGEQFF. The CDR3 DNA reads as TGTGCCAGTATCGCACTAGTTGGTGAGCAGTTCTTC.

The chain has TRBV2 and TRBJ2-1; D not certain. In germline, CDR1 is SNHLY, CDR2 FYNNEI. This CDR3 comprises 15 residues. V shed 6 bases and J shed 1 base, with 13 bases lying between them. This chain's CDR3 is CASSPLGASYNEQFF. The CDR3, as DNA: TGTGCCAGCAGCCCCCTGGGTGCTTCCTACAATGAGCAGTTCTTC.

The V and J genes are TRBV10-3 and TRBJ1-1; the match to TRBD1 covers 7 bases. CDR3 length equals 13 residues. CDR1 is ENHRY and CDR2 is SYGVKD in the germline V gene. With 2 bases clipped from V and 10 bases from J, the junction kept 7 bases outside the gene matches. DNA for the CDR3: TGTGCCATCAGTGAGGGCAAGGGGGCGCGAGCTTTCTTT. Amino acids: CAISEGKGARAFF.

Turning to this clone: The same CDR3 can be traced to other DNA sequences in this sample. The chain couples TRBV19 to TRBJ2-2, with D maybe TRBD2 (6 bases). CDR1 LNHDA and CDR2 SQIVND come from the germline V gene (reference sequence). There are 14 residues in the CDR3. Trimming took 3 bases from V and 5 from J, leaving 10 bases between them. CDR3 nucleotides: TGTGCCAGTAGTATTCCCGGGGGAACCGGGGAGCTGTTTTTT. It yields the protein CASSIPGGTGELFF. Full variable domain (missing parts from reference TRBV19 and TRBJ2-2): DGGITQSPKYLFRKEGQNVTLSCEQNLNHDAMYWYRQDPGQGLRLIYYSQIVNDFQKGDIAEGYSVSREKKESFPLTVTSAQKNPTAFYLCASSIPGGTGELFFGEGSRLTVL.

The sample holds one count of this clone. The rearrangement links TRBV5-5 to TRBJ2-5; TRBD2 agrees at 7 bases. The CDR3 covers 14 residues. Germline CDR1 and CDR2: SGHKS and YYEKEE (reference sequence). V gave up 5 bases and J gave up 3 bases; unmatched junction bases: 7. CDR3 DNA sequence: TGTGCCAGCAGTCACCCCGGGACTAAAGAGACCCAGTACTTC. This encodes CASSHPGTKETQYF.

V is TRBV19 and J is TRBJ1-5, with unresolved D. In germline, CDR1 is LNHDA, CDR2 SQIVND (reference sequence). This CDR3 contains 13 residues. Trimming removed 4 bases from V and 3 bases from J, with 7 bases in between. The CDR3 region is CASSTLNNQPQHF. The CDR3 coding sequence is TGTGCCAGTAGTACCCTCAACAATCAGCCCCAGCATTTT.

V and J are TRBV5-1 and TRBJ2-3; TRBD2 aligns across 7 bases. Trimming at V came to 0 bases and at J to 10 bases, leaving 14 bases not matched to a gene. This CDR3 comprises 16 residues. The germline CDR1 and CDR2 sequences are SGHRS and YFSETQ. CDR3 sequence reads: CASSLANTGLVVAQYF. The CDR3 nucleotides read TGCGCCAGCAGCTTGGCCAATACTGGACTAGTAGTTGCGCAGTATTTT.

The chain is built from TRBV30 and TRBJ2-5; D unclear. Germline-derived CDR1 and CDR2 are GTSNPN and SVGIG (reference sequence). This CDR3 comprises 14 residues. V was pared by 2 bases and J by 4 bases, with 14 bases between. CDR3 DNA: TGTGCCTGGAGTTCCAACCGGCTTATAGAGACCCAGTACTTC. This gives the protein CAWSSNRLIETQYF. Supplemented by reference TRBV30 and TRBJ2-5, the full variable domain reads SQTIHQWPATLVQPVGSPLSLECTVEGTSNPNLYWYRQAAGRGLQLLFYSVGIGQISSEVPQNLSASRPQDRQFILSSKKLLLSDSGFYLCAWSSNRLIETQYFGPGTRLLVL.

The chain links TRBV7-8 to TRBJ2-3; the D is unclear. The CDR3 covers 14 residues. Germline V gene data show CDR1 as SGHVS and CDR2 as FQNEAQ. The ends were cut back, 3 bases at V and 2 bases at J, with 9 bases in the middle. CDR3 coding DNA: TGTGCCAGCAGCTTCAGCACTACCACAGATACGCAGTATTTT. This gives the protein CASSFSTTTDTQYF.

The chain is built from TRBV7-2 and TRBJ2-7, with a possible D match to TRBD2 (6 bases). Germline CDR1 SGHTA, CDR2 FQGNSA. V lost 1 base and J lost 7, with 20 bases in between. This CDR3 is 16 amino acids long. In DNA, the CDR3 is TGTGCCAGCAGCTTAGGACTAGGAACCTTGTCACAGGAGCAGTACTTC. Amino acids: CASSLGLGTLSQEQYF.

CDR3 residues: CASSKDSLTGTQYF. For the CDR3, the DNA is TGTGCCAGCAGCAAGGACAGTCTCACCGGAACGCAGTATTTT. This rearrangement joins TRBV2 to TRBJ2-3, with D possibly being TRBD1 (6 bases). Germline V gives CDR1 SNHLY, CDR2 FYNNEI. V was shortened by 6 bases and J by 9 bases, with 19 bases between the two germline ends. The CDR3 is 14 amino acids.

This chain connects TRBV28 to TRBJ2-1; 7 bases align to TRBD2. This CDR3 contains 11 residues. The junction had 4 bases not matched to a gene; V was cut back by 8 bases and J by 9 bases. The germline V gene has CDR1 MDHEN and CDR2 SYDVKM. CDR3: CASLREGEQFF. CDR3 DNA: TGTGCCAGCCTAAGGGAGGGTGAGCAGTTCTTC.

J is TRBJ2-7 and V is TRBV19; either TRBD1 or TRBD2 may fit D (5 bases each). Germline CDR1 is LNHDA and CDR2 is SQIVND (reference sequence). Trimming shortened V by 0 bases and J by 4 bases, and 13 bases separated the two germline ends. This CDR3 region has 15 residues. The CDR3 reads CASSIEPGTSYEQYF. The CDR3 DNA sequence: TGTGCCAGTAGTATAGAGCCAGGGACCTCTTACGAGCAGTACTTC.

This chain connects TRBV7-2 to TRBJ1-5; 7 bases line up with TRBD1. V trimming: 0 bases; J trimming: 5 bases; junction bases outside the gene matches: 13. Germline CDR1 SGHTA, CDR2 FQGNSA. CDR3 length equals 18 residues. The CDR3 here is CASSLATQTTGYYQPQHF. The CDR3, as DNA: TGTGCCAGCAGCTTAGCAACCCAAACGACAGGGTATTATCAGCCCCAGCATTTT.